This T cell receptor (beta chain) is drawn from a study of a mutant IDH1 vaccine in newly diagnosed glioma (dated by TCRdb to the early 2020s). Regarding the study in general: Patients received eight vaccinations in weeks 1, 3, 5, 7, 11, 15, 19 and 23, corresponding to visits V03 through V10. Vaccination began 4-6 weeks after radiotherapy alone, or alongside temozolomide cycles in the chemotherapy-containing groups. Of the 32 patients who were treated, approximately 60% were male and around 40% were female, and the mean age was around 40 years. Prior to enrollment, standard therapy consisting of radiotherapy alone, temozolomide alone, or radiochemotherapy with temozolomide had been administered to patients, with the combination being received by most patients. Peripheral blood was drawn at six visits: V03 (baseline), V05, V07, V10, V12 and V13. For exploratory analyses, longitudinal TCRB deep sequencing was carried out in about two dozen treated patients wherever samples were available.

For this clone: This receptor's antigen is unknown. No base quality values were provided; no much bigger clone lies one nucleotide off.

What the study reported, not specific to this receptor: Across multiple MHC alleles, vaccine-induced immune responses were seen in around 93% of patients. The authors noted that analyses of patient blood samples could not be reproduced because of sample limitations. Changes in the top peripheral T cell clonotypes picked up by TCRB sequencing did not appear to be linked to pseudoprogression. Availability determined which PBMC samples were chosen for TCRB deep sequencing.

Read against the paper, the sample's time point label means: week 23, last vaccination. A 20-mer mutant IDH1 peptide at 300 micrograms in Montanide made up each vaccine dose, which was injected subcutaneously together with topical imiquimod. All donors had newly diagnosed IDH1-mutant astrocytomas of WHO grade 3 or 4 that showed loss of nuclear ATRX. The samples were drawn from NOA16, a multicentre, single-arm, open-label phase I trial in Germany that tested a mutant IDH1 peptide vaccine in humans for the first time. Genomic DNA for TCRB sequencing was extracted from EDTA blood using the DNeasy Blood and Tissue Kit. Receptor libraries were prepared by the immunoSEQ multiplex PCR assay. Rearranged TCR beta chain sequences were amplified with the hsTCRB Kit following the manufacturer's protocol. An Illumina MiSeq was used to sequence the TCRB libraries. Processing in the source paper ran as follows. The kit vendor's proprietary platform handled demultiplexing, trimming and gene mapping. What TCRdb holds here is the immuneACCESS table cut down to in-frame rearrangements. Part of the clones is not present; checked against another copy, under half of the missing clones reflect an unresolved V gene, and the others are unexplained. V and J calls and clone size are those listed in that table; D and trimming were worked out from the DNA. Here the sample has just over 65,000 clones; 84% occur a single time. The ten most abundant clones make up about an eighth of the sample.

This sequence originates from a young man with glioma. Sequencing was performed on PBMCs, taken from a glioma patient whose treatment included an IDH1 peptide vaccine.

The sequenced DNA is TGTGCCAGCAGGTTCAGTGGGGAGCTGTTTTTT. This sequence encodes CASRFSGELFF. Recombination linked TRBV2 to TRBJ2-2; no D gene is confidently identified. Deletion took 6 bases off V and 8 bases off J, with a span of 7 bases between the germline ends. In the germline V gene, CDR1 corresponds to SNHLY and CDR2 to FYNNEI. The CDR3 measures 11 amino acids from cysteine to phenylalanine. Of all the DNA, just the CDR3 is kept, 33 bases in frame from base 1.